This TCR beta chain was documented in a study of metastatic and nonmetastatic thyroid tumors. Whole-study context: From malignant and benign thyroid patients, repertoires in blood and in tumor or nodule tissue were compared. Study-level results: It was reportedly found that TCR beta diversity was significantly higher in malignant thyroid tumors than in benign nodules, a difference seen in both blood and tumor samples.

Many counts were recorded for this clone. Antigen: not known. Patients underwent thyroid surgery, and none had received any treatment before it. The germline V gene encodes CDR1 SGDLS and CDR2 YYNGEE. Trimming took off 1 base at V and 5 bases at J, with 15 bases between the two ends. The CDR3 sequence is 15 residues long. Per the study methods: Building a distant-metastasis classifier for papillary thyroid cancer drew on CDR3 differences across clinicopathological groups. TCRdb re-analyzed the PCR reads through MiXCR. Clone size and V and J calls follow TCRdb, not the original study. The table shows 20,000 to 30,000 clones, with over 20% occurring only once.

This TCR was sampled from a male donor with papillary thyroid cancer or a benign thyroid nodule (not recorded which). Some clones in this sample may be carry-over from other donors' samples. Sequenced: blood. The rearrangement joins TRBV9 to TRBJ1-1; no reliable D call. As DNA, the CDR3 is TGTGCCAGCAGCGTAAATCCGGGAAGGTGGACTGAAGCTTTCTTT. Translation: CASSVNPGRWTEAFF.